Each of the 14 T cell receptor beta chains below was sequenced from the same sample in a study of blood T cell repertoires in COVID-19. The protocol was immunoSEQ multiplex PCR, while the TCRdb copy is restricted to in-frame clones and leaves out a portion. The data show approximately 470,000 clones, approximately 86% seen once. The specimen was PBMCs or T cells enriched from blood (not recorded which). The source of these receptors is a woman aged 18-29 years who had recovered from COVID-19.

This chain uses TRBV3-1 (or the pseudogene TRBV3-2) with TRBJ1-2; D possibly corresponds to TRBD1 (5 bases). Germline V gives CDR1 LGHDT, CDR2 YNNKEL (reference sequence). This CDR3 contains 15 residues. V lost 0 bases, J lost 0 bases, and 8 bases lay in between. The CDR3 coding sequence is TGTGCCAGCAGCCAAGACAGGGCGACTAACTATGGCTACACCTTC. This translates into CASSQDRATNYGYTF.

CDR3 amino acids: CSVRTASGNTIYF. DNA for the CDR3: TGCAGCGTCCGGACAGCCTCTGGAAACACCATATATTTT. V gene TRBV29-1 combines with J gene TRBJ1-3; possible D gene TRBD1, 6 bases. Germline V CDR1 and CDR2: SQVTM, ANQGSEA. CDR3 length: 13 residues. V was cut by 6 bases and J by 0 bases, with 9 bases left in between.

In the case of this clone: In the same sample, other DNA sequences code for this CDR3. The chain joins TRBV5-1 to TRBJ2-7; TRBD2 matches 8 bases. Germline V gene lookup returns CDR1 SGHRS and CDR2 YFSETQ. The CDR3 spans 14 residues. J lost 1 base, V lost 3 bases, and 3 bases had no gene match. For the CDR3, the DNA is TGCGCCAGCAGCTCATCGGGGGGGTCCTACGAGCAGTACTTC. This translates into CASSSSGGSYEQYF.

The CDR3 region has the DNA TGTGCCAGCAGCTTGGCAGGAGGTAGCACAGATACGCAGTATTTT. It specifies CASSLAGGSTDTQYF. The chain links TRBV5-8 to TRBJ2-3; possibly TRBD2 for D (5 bases). Trimming removed 0 bases from V and 0 bases from J, with 8 bases in between. This CDR3 spans 15 amino acids. Germline CDR1 and CDR2: SGHTS and YDEGEE. Full variable domain (remainder filled in from reference TRBV5-8 and TRBJ2-3): EAGVTQSPTHLIKTRGQQATLRCSPISGHTSVYWYQQALGLGLQFLLWYDEGEERNRGNFPPRFSGRQFPNYSSELNVNALELEDSALYLCASSLAGGSTDTQYFGPGTRLTVL.

The chain employs TRBV4-1 and TRBJ2-3; perhaps TRBD2 as D (6 bases). V was trimmed by 1 base and J by 6 bases, leaving 20 bases between them. CDR1 is MGHRA and CDR2 is YSYEKL in the germline V gene. The length of the CDR3 is 17 residues. The CDR3 coding sequence is TGCGCCAGCAGCCAAGGACCCCAGGCTGCCCGGGGGGATACGCAGTATTTT. Its protein is CASSQGPQAARGDTQYF.

The chain employs TRBV24-1 and TRBJ2-3, with 8 positions matching TRBD1. The V and J ends lost 4 bases and 0 bases, in that order; junction bases with no gene match: 5. CDR1 is KGHDR and CDR2 is SFDVKD in the germline V gene. CDR3 size: 16 residues. CDR3 in amino acids: CATSDPGQGSTDTQYF. DNA of the CDR3: TGTGCCACCAGTGACCCCGGACAGGGCAGCACAGATACGCAGTATTTT.

The chain employs TRBV28 and TRBJ1-4; no firm D call. CDR1 MDHEN and CDR2 SYDVKM come from the germline V gene. This CDR3 is built from 16 residues. The V and J ends lost 7 bases and 3 bases respectively, with 18 bases between them. The CDR3 nucleotides are TGTGCCAGCATGGCGGGATCACTGGAAGCTAATGAAAAACTGTTTTTT. It translates to CASMAGSLEANEKLFF.

The V and J genes are TRBV30 and TRBJ1-1; D call uncertain. Trimming shortened V by 3 bases and J by 1 base, and 6 bases separated the two germline ends. There are 12 residues in the CDR3. Germline values: CDR1 GTSNPN, CDR2 SVGIG (reference sequence). The CDR3 spells CAWRERNTEAFF. As DNA, the CDR3 is TGTGCCTGGAGAGAGAGGAACACTGAAGCTTTCTTT.

The chain is built from TRBV30 and TRBJ2-4; TRBD1 agrees at 9 bases. CDR1 and CDR2 from the germline V gene are GTSNPN and SVGIG (reference sequence). The CDR3 contains 16 residues. V was pared by 2 bases and J by 5 bases, with 10 bases of the junction left unmatched. The CDR3 spells CAWSPNRWDRENIQYF. As DNA, the CDR3 is TGTGCCTGGAGTCCCAACCGTTGGGACAGGGAAAACATTCAGTACTTC. The whole variable domain, remainder taken from reference TRBV30 and TRBJ2-4, is SQTIHQWPATLVQPVGSPLSLECTVEGTSNPNLYWYRQAAGRGLQLLFYSVGIGQISSEVPQNLSASRPQDRQFILSSKKLLLSDSGFYLCAWSPNRWDRENIQYFGAGTRLSVL.

The CDR3 sequence: CASSSNPPTGWGTNYGYTF. CDR3 coding DNA: TGTGCCAGCAGCTCCAATCCCCCAACAGGGTGGGGGACTAACTATGGCTACACCTTC. The chain employs TRBV6-6 and TRBJ1-2; TRBD1 might be the D (6 bases). This CDR3 is built from 19 residues. V lost 6 bases and J lost 0, with 26 bases in between. The germline V gene encodes CDR1 MNHNY and CDR2 SVGAGI (reference sequence).

V and J are TRBV5-1 and TRBJ1-1; a possible D gene is TRBD1 (5 bases). This CDR3 is built from 15 residues. The germline V gene encodes CDR1 SGHRS and CDR2 YFSETQ. Trimming shortened V by 2 bases and J by 5 bases, and 16 bases separated the two germline ends. DNA of the CDR3: TGCGCCAGCAGCTTTGGGGTAGACAGTGGGACTGAAGCTTTCTTT. This codes for CASSFGVDSGTEAFF.

The J gene is TRBJ1-4, the V gene TRBV29-1; D might be TRBD1 (5 bases). Per germline, CDR1 SQVTM and CDR2 ANQGSEA. The germline V and J ends were trimmed by 6 bases and 8 bases, with 16 bases remaining between them. This CDR3 is built from 13 residues. As DNA, the CDR3 is TGCAGCGTCGTCGGACAAGGAGACGAAAAACTGTTTTTT. Translated, it gives CSVVGQGDEKLFF.

This clone has a single count. The rearrangement uses TRBV10-3 and TRBJ2-3, with a weak D call TRBD2 (6 bases). Germline values: CDR1 ENHRY, CDR2 SYGVKD. The length of the CDR3 is 13 residues. The V and J ends lost 6 bases and 5 bases respectively, with 12 bases between them. The CDR3 here is CAISLRDLDTQYF. DNA of the CDR3: TGTGCCATCAGCCTCCGGGACTTAGATACGCAGTATTTT.

This chain joins TRBV12-5 and TRBJ1-1, with 8 bases matching TRBD1. Germline V gives CDR1 LGHNT, CDR2 FRNRAP. With V trimmed by 2 bases and J by 5 bases, 10 bases remained unmatched. CDR3 length: 16 amino acids. The CDR3 DNA follows: TGTGCTAGTGGTTTGTCAGGGGGCGGGGTGCGAACTGAAGCTTTCTTT. Protein sequence: CASGLSGGGVRTEAFF.